One and the same sample provided the 21 T cell receptor beta chains below, sequenced in a study of blood T cell repertoires in COVID-19. Method: immunoSEQ multiplex PCR; TCRdb's copy keeps in-frame clones and lacks some. The sample includes approximately 77,000 clones, roughly 80% seen only once; the top ten take under 5.5%. Sequencing input: peripheral blood. The receptors stem from a woman in her sixties or seventies with acute or convalescent COVID-19.

This clone was seen once. V gene TRBV7-3 combines with J gene TRBJ1-5; D is unresolved. Trimming pared 7 bases from V and 0 bases from J, leaving 10 bases between. Germline V CDR1 and CDR2: SGHTA, FQGTGA. The CDR3 contains 14 residues. The CDR3 sequence is CASKPPYSNQPQHF. The DNA of the CDR3 is TGTGCCAGCAAGCCCCCGTATAGCAATCAGCCCCAGCATTTT. Using reference TRBV7-3 and TRBJ1-5 for the parts outside the CDR3, the full variable domain is GAGVSQTPSNKVTEKGKYVELRCDPISGHTALYWYRQSLGQGPEFLIYFQGTGAADDSGLPNDRFFAVRPEGSVSTLKIQRTERGDSAVYLCASKPPYSNQPQHFGDGTRLSIL.

This chain uses TRBV23-1 with TRBJ2-7; 9 bases are a match to TRBD1. TRBV23-1 is placed among ORFs of uncertain function. V lost 3 bases and J lost 2; bases outside the gene matches: 5. The CDR3 runs 15 residues. CDR3 sequence reads: CASSQCGQGPYEQYF. The CDR3 DNA reads TGCGCCAGCAGTCAGTGCGGACAGGGGCCCTACGAGCAGTACTTC.

V gene TRBV11-3 combines with J gene TRBJ2-1, with 10 bases that match TRBD1. This CDR3 has 17 residues. Germline values: CDR1 SGHNT, CDR2 YENEEA. With V trimmed by 5 bases and J by 2 bases, 9 bases remained unmatched. The CDR3 reads CASSLRRGTGAYNEQFF. The CDR3, as DNA: TGTGCCAGCAGCCTCAGGCGTGGGACAGGGGCCTACAATGAGCAGTTCTTC.

This clone appeared a single time. This rearrangement joins TRBV5-6 to TRBJ1-1, with D perhaps matching TRBD1 (5 bases). Per the germline V gene, CDR1 is SGHDT and CDR2 is YYEEEE. The V end was cut by 3 bases, the J end by 6 bases, with 24 bases between. The CDR3 runs to 17 residues. The CDR3 loop reads CASSWGTPGFSFSEAFF. CDR3 DNA sequence: TGTGCCAGCAGCTGGGGCACCCCAGGTTTTAGTTTCTCTGAAGCTTTCTTT.

This chain connects TRBV19 to TRBJ1-1; 9 positions match TRBD1. This CDR3 is built from 15 residues. Germline V gene lookup returns CDR1 LNHDA and CDR2 SQIVND (reference sequence). J was trimmed by 5 bases and V by 5 bases; bases with no gene match: 9. The DNA for the CDR3 is TGTGCCAGTAGTCCGGGACAGGGTATTGCGACTGAAGCTTTCTTT. Encoded protein: CASSPGQGIATEAFF.

The gene calls are TRBV4-3 and TRBJ2-2; D ambiguous. With 0 bases removed from V and 4 bases from J, the gap between germline ends came to 9 bases. Germline-derived CDR1 and CDR2 are LGHNA and YSLEER. The CDR3 consists of 15 residues. As DNA, the CDR3 is TGCGCCAGCAGCCAAGAGTGGCAGGCCACCGGGGAGCTGTTTTTT. This sequence encodes CASSQEWQATGELFF.

The chain recombines TRBV6-2 or TRBV6-3 with TRBJ1-1, with D hard to call. V gave up 5 bases and J gave up 3 bases, with 7 bases separating them. The CDR3 has 12 amino acids. Germline V gives CDR1 MNHEY, CDR2 SVGEGT. CDR3: CASSRGYTEAFF. The CDR3 region has the DNA TGTGCCAGCAGTAGAGGGTACACTGAAGCTTTCTTT.

This sequence joins TRBV23-1 and TRBJ1-2, with TRBD1 matching 8 bases. TRBV23-1 is an open reading frame, and its role is uncertain. CDR3 length: 17 residues. Trimming cost V 0 bases and J 8 bases; bases outside gene matches: 14. DNA for the CDR3: TGCGCCAGCAGTCAATCGTTTCAGGGGGCGGCCTTTTTCGGCTACACCTTC. This codes for CASSQSFQGAAFFGYTF.

The V and J genes are TRBV11-3 and TRBJ2-7, with 8 bases that match TRBD2. Per the germline V gene, CDR1 is SGHNT and CDR2 is YENEEA. J lost 3 bases, V lost 0 bases, and 4 bases had no gene match. This CDR3 is 15 amino acids long. The CDR3 DNA follows: TGTGCCAGCAGCTTAGACGGGGGGGCTTTCTACGAGCAGTACTTC. Its protein is CASSLDGGAFYEQYF. The whole variable domain, filled in from reference TRBV11-3 and TRBJ2-7, reads EAGVVQSPRYKIIEKKQPVAFWCNPISGHNTLYWYLQNLGQGPELLIRYENEEAVDDSQLPKDRFSAERLKGVDSTLKIQPAELGDSAVYLCASSLDGGAFYEQYFGPGTRLTVT.

J is TRBJ2-1 and V is TRBV6-1; D unresolved. The V end was cut by 4 bases, the J end by 6 bases, with 19 bases between. The CDR3 totals 16 residues. The germline gives CDR1 MNHNS, CDR2 SASEGT. The CDR3 bases are TGTGCCAGCAGTGCCCTTCGCGCCCGATTGGTCAATGAGCAGTTCTTC. It codes for CASSALRARLVNEQFF.

The CDR3 DNA is TGTGCCAGCAGCCCAGGACAGTACAATCAGCCCCAGCATTTT. Protein sequence: CASSPGQYNQPQHF. V is TRBV7-8 and J is TRBJ1-5, with D possibly matching TRBD1 (6 bases). The CDR3 loop spans 14 amino acids. Germline V gene lookup returns CDR1 SGHVS and CDR2 FQNEAQ. V lost 5 bases, J lost 3 bases, and 11 bases lay in between.

On this clone: Distinct nucleotide sequences in the sample also encode this CDR3. V gene TRBV7-9 combines with J gene TRBJ2-3; TRBD1 agrees at 8 bases. The CDR3 totals 15 residues. The germline V gene encodes CDR1 SEHNR and CDR2 FQNEAQ (reference sequence). Losses at the gene ends were 5 bases for V and 0 bases for J; bases not matched to a gene: 4. The CDR3: CASSPRTGSTDTQYF. In nucleotides, the CDR3 is TGTGCCAGCAGCCCGAGGACAGGGAGCACAGATACGCAGTATTTT.

This sequence joins TRBV12-5 and TRBJ1-6, with a possible D match to TRBD1 (6 bases). The germline V gene has CDR1 LGHNT and CDR2 FRNRAP. This CDR3 contains 14 residues. The V and J ends lost 6 bases and 6 bases respectively, with 12 bases between them. As DNA, the CDR3 is TGTGCTAGTGGAAGGGGGAACACTAATTCACCCCTCCACTTT. Protein product: CASGRGNTNSPLHF.

The CDR3 loop is CASSLGQHSYEQYF. DNA for the CDR3: TGTGCCAGCAGCCTAGGACAGCACTCCTACGAGCAGTACTTC. This chain connects TRBV7-3 to TRBJ2-7; possible D gene TRBD1, 6 bases. Trimming took off 5 bases at V and 0 bases at J, with 11 bases between the two ends. Germline CDR1 is SGHTA and CDR2 is FQGTGA. The CDR3 runs 14 residues. Complete variable domain (other parts from reference TRBV7-3 and TRBJ2-7): GAGVSQTPSNKVTEKGKYVELRCDPISGHTALYWYRQSLGQGPEFLIYFQGTGAADDSGLPNDRFFAVRPEGSVSTLKIQRTERGDSAVYLCASSLGQHSYEQYFGPGTRLTVT.

This chain connects TRBV3-1 (or the pseudogene TRBV3-2) to TRBJ2-5, with 11 positions matching TRBD1. This CDR3 is 15 amino acids long. V trimming: 1 base; J trimming: 6 bases; junction bases outside the gene matches: 4. Per germline, CDR1 LGHDT and CDR2 YNNKEL (reference sequence). CDR3 sequence reads: CASSQGTGGGKTQYF. Here the CDR3 DNA reads TGTGCCAGCAGCCAAGGGACAGGGGGCGGGAAGACCCAGTACTTC.

The chain is built from TRBV15 and TRBJ1-6; 11 nucleotides align to TRBD1. The J segment lost 7 bases and the V segment lost 5 bases, leaving 4 bases of the junction unmatched. The germline gives CDR1 LNHNV, CDR2 YYDKDF (reference sequence). There are 15 residues in the CDR3. The CDR3 loop reads CATSFRDRGNSPLHF. In nucleotides, the CDR3 is TGTGCCACCAGCTTCCGGGACAGGGGGAATTCACCCCTCCACTTT.

The V call is TRBV19, the J call TRBJ1-2, with TRBD1 as a possible D gene (5 bases). Germline CDR1 reads LNHDA; CDR2 reads SQIVND (reference sequence). This CDR3 is built from 13 residues. V lost 3 bases, J lost 3 bases, and 8 bases lay in between. CDR3 in DNA: TGTGCCAGTAGTATGGGCAGGGACTATGGCTACACCTTC. Encoded protein: CASSMGRDYGYTF.

This chain joins TRBV10-1 and TRBJ2-3; 8 positions match TRBD1. The length of the CDR3 is 16 residues. Germline CDR1 reads WNHNN; CDR2 reads SYGVQD (reference sequence). V lost 2 bases to trimming and J lost 2 bases; unmatched junction nucleotides: 6. DNA of the CDR3: TGCGCCAGCAGTGAGCAGGGACAGGCCAACACAGATACGCAGTATTTT. It yields the protein CASSEQGQANTDTQYF.

This chain joins TRBV6-2 or TRBV6-3 and TRBJ2-4; D possibly corresponds to TRBD1 (6 bases). Deletions cut 4 bases from V and 13 bases from J, with 17 bases between. The CDR3 extends over 13 amino acids. CDR1 is MNHEY and CDR2 is SVGEGT in the germline V gene. CDR3: CASSFSALGTQYF. The DNA of the CDR3 is TGTGCCAGCAGTTTTTCTGCTTTGGGGACACAGTACTTC.

The chain couples TRBV12-5 to TRBJ1-2; 9 nucleotides align to TRBD1. V was pared by 1 base and J by 0 bases, with 27 bases of the junction left unmatched. This CDR3 comprises 24 residues. Germline CDR1 reads LGHNT; CDR2 reads FRNRAP. The CDR3 DNA reads as TGTGCTAGTGGTTTGGCCCCTAGCGTAGGGGACAGGGCTCCTTTCCAATTAGCTAACTATGGCTACACCTTC. Translated, it gives CASGLAPSVGDRAPFQLANYGYTF. The complete variable domain, with remaining parts taken from reference TRBV12-5 and TRBJ1-2, reads DARVTQTPRHKVTEMGQEVTMRCQPILGHNTVFWYRQTMMQGLELLAYFRNRAPLDDSGMPKDRFSAEMPDATLATLKIQPSEPRDSAVYFCASGLAPSVGDRAPFQLANYGYTFGSGTRLTVV.

This clone was counted a single time. V is TRBV6-2 or TRBV6-3 and J is TRBJ1-6; 7 nucleotides align to TRBD1. The CDR3 contains 13 residues. J gave up 7 bases and V 6 bases, and 3 bases lay outside the gene matches. CDR1 and CDR2 from the germline V gene are MNHEY and SVGEGT. CDR3 residues: CASSPRGNSPLHF. The CDR3 coding sequence is TGTGCCAGCAGCCCCAGGGGGAATTCACCCCTCCACTTT.